This T cell receptor (beta chain) was identified during a study of cytomegalovirus exposure and HLA in healthy donors. General study points: Most TCR sequences were rare, but some public TCRs occurred in many donors.

Sequencing was performed with immunoSEQ multiplex PCR; in TCRdb, only in-frame clones are kept and a portion is missing. The profile shows 150,000 to 160,000 clones, around 83% of them singletons. As to this clone: What it recognizes is unknown.

The germline CDR1 and CDR2 sequences are LGHNA and YNFKEQ. J was trimmed by 7 bases and V by 4 bases; bases with no gene match: 10. The CDR3 spans 15 residues. The clonotype originates from a human donor in good health. The chain employs TRBV4-2 and TRBJ2-7; 10 bases map to TRBD2. Sequences were obtained from PBMCs. CDR3 coding DNA: TGTGCCAGCAGCCTGTCTAGCGGGAGTTTGGGGGAGCAGTACTTC. Encoded protein: CASSLSSGSLGEQYF.